Each of the 22 T cell receptor beta chains below was sequenced from the same sample in a study of cytomegalovirus exposure and HLA in healthy donors. Researchers ran the PCR with 60 Vbeta and 13 Jbeta primers. Assay: immunoSEQ multiplex PCR; the TCRdb copy retains only in-frame clones and omits some. Recorded for this sample: approximately 42,000 clones. Sample: PBMCs. These receptors were obtained from a male donor in good health and CMV-seronegative.

J is TRBJ2-7 and V is TRBV2; 8 nucleotides agree with TRBD1. Germline CDR1 reads SNHLY; CDR2 reads FYNNEI. V shed 7 bases, J shed 6 bases, and the junction held 14 bases outside the gene matches. The CDR3 consists of 15 residues. The CDR3 DNA sequence: TGTGCCAGCAATCCCGGGACAGGACCTTTAGCCGAGCAGTACTTC. It is translated as CASNPGTGPLAEQYF.

The chain employs TRBV6-5 and TRBJ1-2, with 9 nucleotides matching TRBD1. The V gene end was trimmed by 5 bases and the J gene end by 8 bases; junction bases not matched to a gene: 9. This CDR3 contains 14 residues. CDR1 is MNHEY and CDR2 is SVGAGI in the germline V gene. The CDR3 spells CASSTGTGQWGYTF. In DNA, the CDR3 is TGTGCCAGCAGTACCGGGACAGGGCAATGGGGCTACACCTTC.

This chain uses TRBV6-5 with TRBJ1-1, with a possible D match to TRBD1 (5 bases). The CDR3 loop spans 15 amino acids. The germline V gene encodes CDR1 MNHEY and CDR2 SVGAGI. V shed 4 bases and J shed 4 bases, with 16 bases lying between them. The CDR3 protein is CASSFYAGTTTEAFF. DNA for the CDR3: TGTGCCAGCAGTTTTTACGCGGGGACGACCACTGAAGCTTTCTTT.

The genes are TRBV5-1 and TRBJ1-4, with 7 bases that match TRBD1. The CDR3 totals 13 residues. Germline CDR1 and CDR2: SGHRS and YFSETQ. V trimming: 10 bases; J trimming: 3 bases; junction bases outside the gene matches: 6. CDR3 protein: CASRDSSNEKLFF. The CDR3 nucleotides read TGCGCCTCCAGGGACAGCTCTAATGAAAAACTGTTTTTT.

This chain links TRBV5-1 with TRBJ2-3, with 11 bases identical to TRBD2. This CDR3 spans 16 amino acids. Germline V CDR1 and CDR2: SGHRS, YFSETQ. V lost 0 bases, J lost 4 bases, and 4 bases stayed unmatched. The CDR3 protein is CASSLGGTSGADTQYF. CDR3 in DNA: TGCGCCAGCAGCTTGGGTGGGACTAGCGGCGCAGATACGCAGTATTTT.

The CDR3 region has the DNA TGTGCCAGTCAACCGAGCGGGCCAACCTACGAGCAGTACTTC. Its translation is CASQPSGPTYEQYF. This sequence joins TRBV6-6 and TRBJ2-7; D might be TRBD2 (6 bases). V lost 9 bases and J 2 bases, leaving 17 bases between the germline ends. Germline lookup yields CDR1 MNHNY and CDR2 SVGAGI (reference sequence). The CDR3 is 14 residues long.

V is TRBV18 and J is TRBJ2-1; 9 bases are shared with TRBD2. Trimming cost V 3 bases and J 4 bases; bases outside gene matches: 7. This CDR3 contains 16 residues. Germline values: CDR1 KGHSH, CDR2 LQKENI. As DNA, the CDR3 is TGTGCCAGCTCACCCATGGGCGGGAGGGATTACAATGAGCAGTTCTTC. Translation gives CASSPMGGRDYNEQFF.

The CDR3 nucleotides are TGTGCCAGCAGCTTGCCCGCGGGGTCCTACAATGAGCAGTTCTTC. Its translation: CASSLPAGSYNEQFF. The chain is built from TRBV5-6 and TRBJ2-1; D might be TRBD2 (6 bases). Germline CDR1 SGHDT, CDR2 YYEEEE. Between the trimmed V and J ends, which lost 1 base and 1 base, there was a span of 9 bases. The CDR3 is made up of 15 amino acids.

The rearrangement uses TRBV4-1 and TRBJ2-5, with TRBD2 identical over 15 bases. The CDR3 totals 17 residues. The V and J ends lost 2 bases and 5 bases, in that order; junction bases with no gene match: 6. Germline V gene lookup returns CDR1 MGHRA and CDR2 YSYEKL. The CDR3 protein is CASSQRTSGRVGETQYF. Here the CDR3 DNA reads TGCGCCAGCAGCCAAAGGACTAGCGGGAGGGTTGGCGAGACCCAGTACTTC.

V is TRBV11-2 and J is TRBJ2-3, with 7 bases that match TRBD2. Trimming cost V 0 bases and J 4 bases; bases outside gene matches: 10. The CDR3 has 17 residues. The germline V gene encodes CDR1 SGHAT and CDR2 FQNNGV. The CDR3 here is CASSLDGDGGWSDTQYF. For the CDR3, the DNA is TGTGCCAGCAGCTTAGATGGGGACGGGGGGTGGTCAGATACGCAGTATTTT. The complete variable domain, with remaining parts taken from reference TRBV11-2 and TRBJ2-3, reads EAGVAQSPRYKIIEKRQSVAFWCNPISGHATLYWYQQILGQGPKLLIQFQNNGVVDDSQLPKDRFSAERLKGVDSTLKIQPAKLEDSAVYLCASSLDGDGGWSDTQYFGPGTRLTVL.

This chain connects TRBV14 to TRBJ2-1, with D unclear. Trimming pared 4 bases from V and 6 bases from J, leaving 13 bases between. Germline V gene sequence: CDR1 SGHDN, CDR2 FVKESK. The CDR3 spans 14 residues. CDR3 amino acids: CASSPHQNSNEQFF. For the CDR3, the DNA is TGTGCCAGCAGCCCTCATCAGAACAGCAATGAGCAGTTCTTC.

The chain recombines TRBV4-3 with TRBJ2-1, with D possibly TRBD2 on 5 matching bases. In germline, CDR1 is LGHNA, CDR2 YSLEER. CDR3 length: 14 residues. Trimming stripped 3 bases from V and 2 bases from J, with 8 bases between. CDR3 nucleotide sequence: TGCGCCAGCAGCCAGACCGGGACCTACAATGAGCAGTTCTTC. Residues: CASSQTGTYNEQFF.

This chain joins TRBV6-5 and TRBJ1-1; no clear D gene. Germline V gene data show CDR1 as MNHEY and CDR2 as SVGAGI. The CDR3 has 13 residues. With 8 bases removed from V and 1 base from J, the gap between germline ends came to 11 bases. The CDR3 loop reads CASRRGKNTEAFF. Written as DNA, the CDR3 is TGTGCCAGCCGGAGAGGGAAGAACACTGAAGCTTTCTTT.

The rearrangement links TRBV6-1 to TRBJ2-7; TRBD2 is a possible D gene (7 bases). Germline CDR1 MNHNS, CDR2 SASEGT. The CDR3 consists of 13 residues. Trimming stripped 7 bases from V and 4 bases from J, with 14 bases between. The DNA of the CDR3 is TGTGCCAGCACCGGGGGGCCGGGGTACGAGCAGTACTTC. Amino acids: CASTGGPGYEQYF.

The gene calls are TRBV7-2 and TRBJ2-5; the match to TRBD1 covers 8 bases. CDR1 and CDR2 from the germline V gene are SGHTA and FQGNSA. The CDR3 has 15 residues. V dropped 5 bases and J dropped 5; count of bases not matched to a gene: 10. As DNA, the CDR3 is TGTGCCAGCAGCAGTAGCAGGGGGCGCATTGAGACCCAGTACTTC. It yields the protein CASSSSRGRIETQYF.

V is TRBV4-2 and J is TRBJ1-5; D gene ambiguous. With 5 bases removed from V and 0 bases from J, the gap between germline ends came to 14 bases. Germline CDR1 is LGHNA and CDR2 is YNFKEQ. This CDR3 region has 16 residues. This CDR3 is CASSKSPTHSNQPQHF. As DNA, the CDR3 is TGTGCCAGCAGCAAAAGCCCGACTCATAGCAATCAGCCCCAGCATTTT.

This chain joins TRBV10-2 and TRBJ2-3, with 7 nucleotides matching TRBD1. This CDR3 has 13 residues. The trim removed 4 bases at V and 6 bases at J, leaving 4 bases unmatched. Germline V lookup: CDR1 WSHSY, CDR2 SAAADI. The CDR3 DNA sequence: TGCGCCAGCAGTGGACAGGGTGGGGATACGCAGTATTTT. Its protein product is CASSGQGGDTQYF.

V usage is TRBV6-5 and J usage is TRBJ2-5, with a weak D call TRBD2 (6 bases). Germline V lookup: CDR1 MNHEY, CDR2 SVGAGI. The V end was cut by 6 bases, the J end by 4 bases, with 9 bases between. The CDR3 covers 12 residues. This CDR3 reads CASRRRGETQYF. The DNA of the CDR3 is TGTGCCAGCAGGAGGAGGGGAGAGACCCAGTACTTC.

This chain connects TRBV28 to TRBJ1-1, with D unresolved. Germline CDR1 is MDHEN and CDR2 is SYDVKM. V was clipped by 5 bases and J by 4 bases, with 8 bases between them. This CDR3 spans 12 amino acids. The CDR3 loop reads CASSPTGTEAFF. The CDR3 DNA sequence: TGTGCCAGCAGTCCTACGGGCACTGAAGCTTTCTTT.

V and J are TRBV28 and TRBJ2-5; 8 bases match TRBD1. The CDR3 runs to 14 residues. Germline assignment: CDR1 MDHEN and CDR2 SYDVKM. Trimming cost V 5 bases and J 0 bases; bases outside gene matches: 2. The CDR3: CASSQTGDQETQYF. CDR3 in DNA: TGTGCCAGCAGTCAGACAGGGGACCAAGAGACCCAGTACTTC.

This chain links TRBV2 with TRBJ2-7, with 11 bases matching TRBD2. V gave up 8 bases and J gave up 2 bases; unmatched junction bases: 8. Germline V gene data show CDR1 as SNHLY and CDR2 as FYNNEI. The CDR3 is 15 residues long. CDR3 protein: CASLTLAGEAYEQYF. CDR3 nucleotides: TGTGCCAGCCTTACACTAGCGGGAGAGGCCTACGAGCAGTACTTC.

The CDR3 sequence is CASSESLAGGPSTGELFF. For the CDR3, the DNA is TGTGCCAGCAGTGAATCCCTCGCGGGAGGGCCGAGCACCGGGGAGCTGTTTTTT. V usage is TRBV25-1 and J usage is TRBJ2-2; 9 nucleotides match TRBD2. Germline lookup yields CDR1 MGHDK and CDR2 SYGVNS. V shed 1 base, J shed 4 bases, and the junction held 10 bases outside the gene matches. CDR3 length: 18 residues.